This is a list of T cell receptor beta chains from one sample in a study of cytomegalovirus exposure and HLA in healthy donors. Generated by immunoSEQ multiplex PCR, the TCRdb table keeps only in-frame clones and is missing some. This sample contains 100,000 to 150,000 clones. Sample: PBMCs. The receptors originated from a man younger than 35 in good health and CMV-seronegative. CDR3s include the opening cysteine and the closing phenylalanine or tryptophan. D genes are given only for firm matches.

>TRBJ2-2|.|15|TRBV2
TGTGCCAGCAGTGATTTAACGGGAGTGCCCGGGGAGCTGTTTTTT
CASSDLTGVPGELFF
>TRBJ1-5|.|15|TRBV19
TGTGCCAGTAGTATAGGACAAACTAGCAATCAGCCCCAGCATTTT
CASSIGQTSNQPQHF
>TRBJ2-2|.|13|TRBV6-4
TGTGCCAGCAGTGACTCGGCTACCGGGGAGCTGTTTTTT
CASSDSATGELFF
>TRBJ2-7|TRBD1|14|TRBV28
TGTGCCAGCAGTCCCCCGACAGGGAACTACGAGCAGTACTTC
CASSPPTGNYEQYF
>TRBJ1-2|.|16|TRBV19
TGTGCCAGTAGTATGGTCCTGGGAGGGTATAACTATGGCTACACCTTC
CASSMVLGGYNYGYTF
>TRBJ1-1|TRBD1|16|TRBV5-1
TGCGCCAGCAGCTTGGCACCCGGGACAGGATTATCTGAAGCTTTCTTT
CASSLAPGTGLSEAFF
>TRBJ2-1|.|15|TRBV30
TGTGCCTGGAGCGAACTGACAGAGAACGACAATGAGCAGTTCTTC
CAWSELTENDNEQFF
>TRBJ1-2|TRBD1|14|TRBV6-5
TGTGCCAGCAGTCAGGACAGGGCGCCCTATGGCTACACCTTC
CASSQDRAPYGYTF
>TRBJ1-1|.|12|TRBV27
TGTGCCAGCAGTTTAGGTGGCGGTGAAGCTTTCTTT
CASSLGGGEAFF
>TRBJ1-5|.|11|TRBV2
TGTGCCAGCAGTGTAGTTCAGCCCCAGCATTTT
CASSVVQPQHF
>TRBJ1-5|.|14|TRBV6-6
TGTGCCAGCACTCCTTGGGGGGGCGGGCAGCCCCAGCATTTT
CASTPWGGGQPQHF
>TRBJ1-1|.|16|TRBV18
TGTGCCAGCTCACCCGACCCCACGGGAGACCGCACTGAAGCTTTCTTT
CASSPDPTGDRTEAFF
>TRBJ2-5|.|14|TRBV5-1
TGCGCCAGCAGCTCACGACAGTACCAAGAGACCCAGTACTTC
CASSSRQYQETQYF
>TRBJ1-3|TRBD1|15|TRBV19
TGTGCCAGTAGTCCCCGGGACAGGGCGCACGGCACCATATATTTT
CASSPRDRAHGTIYF
>TRBJ2-1|TRBD1|14|TRBV5-1
TGCGCCAGCAGCTCCCGGACAGGGGCTGATGAGCAGTTCTTC
CASSSRTGADEQFF
>TRBJ2-7|TRBD1|15|TRBV7-8
TGTGCCAGCAGCGCCCGGGACAGGGTACTGTACGAGCAGTACTTC
CASSARDRVLYEQYF
>TRBJ2-5|.|13|TRBV7-9
TGTGCCAGCAGCTCCAGGGCCCAAGAGACCCAGTACTTC
CASSSRAQETQYF
>TRBJ1-5|TRBD1|14|TRBV6-5
TGTGCCAGCAGTGAAACAGGGGTAGATCAGCCCCAGCATTTT
CASSETGVDQPQHF
>TRBJ1-2|.|13|TRBV6-4
TGTGCCAGCAGTGGGTCGGGTGAATATGGCTACACCTTC
CASSGSGEYGYTF
>TRBJ2-7|.|13|TRBV29-1
TGCAGCGCTCTCTGGCAGGGAACCTACGAGCAGTACTTC
CSALWQGTYEQYF
>TRBJ2-3|.|14|TRBV19
TGTGCCAGTAGTTGGCCTAGGTCCACAGATACGCAGTATTTT
CASSWPRSTDTQYF
>TRBJ2-7|.|12|TRBV7-9
TGTGCCAGCAGCTTAGGCGTCTACGAGCAGTACTTC
CASSLGVYEQYF
>TRBJ2-7|TRBD1|15|TRBV7-6
TGTGCCAGCAGCCTCCGGGACAGGGGTTTCTACGAGCAGTACTTC
CASSLRDRGFYEQYF
>TRBJ2-7|TRBD1|17|TRBV27
TGTGCCAGCAGCGCCGAACCACCGGGGACAGGTCTTTACGAGCAGTACTTC
CASSAEPPGTGLYEQYF
>TRBJ1-6|TRBD1|19|TRBV28
TGTGCCAGCAGTACGGACAGGCTTCTCTTCTCCTCCTATAATTCACCCCTCCACTTT
CASSTDRLLFSSYNSPLHF
>TRBJ1-1|TRBD1|16|TRBV28
TGTGCCAGCAGTTTCCCTGGACAGGTCCGGAACACTGAAGCTTTCTTT
CASSFPGQVRNTEAFF
>TRBJ1-5|.|13|TRBV6-1
TGTGCCAGCACCTCGGGAGCCGGACAGCCCCAGCATTTT
CASTSGAGQPQHF
>TRBJ2-2|.|15|TRBV19
TGTGCCAGTAGTATAGTCCTCAGCGGTCCCGGGGAGCTGTTTTTT
CASSIVLSGPGELFF
>TRBJ1-1|.|14|TRBV5-4
TGTGCCAGCAGCCCGGGGGGCGGGAACACTGAAGCTTTCTTT
CASSPGGGNTEAFF